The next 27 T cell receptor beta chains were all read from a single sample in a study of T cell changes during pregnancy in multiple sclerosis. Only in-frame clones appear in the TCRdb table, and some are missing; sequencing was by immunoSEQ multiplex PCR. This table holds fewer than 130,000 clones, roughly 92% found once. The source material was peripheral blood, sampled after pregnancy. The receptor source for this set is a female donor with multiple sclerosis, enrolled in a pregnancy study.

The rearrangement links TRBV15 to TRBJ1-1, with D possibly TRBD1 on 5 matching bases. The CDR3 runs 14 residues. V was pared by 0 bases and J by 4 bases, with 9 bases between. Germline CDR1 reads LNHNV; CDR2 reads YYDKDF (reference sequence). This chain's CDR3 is CATSRDRGGTEAFF. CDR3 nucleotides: TGTGCCACCAGCAGAGATAGGGGAGGCACTGAAGCTTTCTTT.

The CDR3 DNA follows: TGCGCCAGCAGCTTGCCAGGGACAGATACGCAGTATTTT. It encodes CASSLPGTDTQYF. The chain employs TRBV5-1 and TRBJ2-3, with D possibly TRBD1 on 5 matching bases. The length of the CDR3 is 13 residues. V dropped 1 base and J dropped 3 bases, with 6 bases sitting between them. Germline lookup yields CDR1 SGHRS and CDR2 YFSETQ.

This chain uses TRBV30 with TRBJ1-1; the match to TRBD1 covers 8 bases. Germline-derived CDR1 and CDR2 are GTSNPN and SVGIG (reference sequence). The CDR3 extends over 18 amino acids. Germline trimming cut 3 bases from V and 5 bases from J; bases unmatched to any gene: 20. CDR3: CAWRSPLRRQTGETEAFF. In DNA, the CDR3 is TGTGCCTGGAGATCGCCTCTGAGACGGCAGACAGGGGAGACTGAAGCTTTCTTT.

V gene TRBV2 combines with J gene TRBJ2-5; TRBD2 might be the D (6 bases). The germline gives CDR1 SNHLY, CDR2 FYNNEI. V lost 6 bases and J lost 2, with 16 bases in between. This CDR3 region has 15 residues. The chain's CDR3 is CASSRWTNEQETQYF. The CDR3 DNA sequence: TGTGCCAGCAGCCGATGGACTAACGAGCAAGAGACCCAGTACTTC.

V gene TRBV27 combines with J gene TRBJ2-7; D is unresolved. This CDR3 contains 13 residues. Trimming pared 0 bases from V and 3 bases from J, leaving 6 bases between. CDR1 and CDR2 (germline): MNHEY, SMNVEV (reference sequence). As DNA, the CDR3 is TGTGCCAGCAGTTTATCGCCCAGCTACGAGCAGTACTTC. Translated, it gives CASSLSPSYEQYF.

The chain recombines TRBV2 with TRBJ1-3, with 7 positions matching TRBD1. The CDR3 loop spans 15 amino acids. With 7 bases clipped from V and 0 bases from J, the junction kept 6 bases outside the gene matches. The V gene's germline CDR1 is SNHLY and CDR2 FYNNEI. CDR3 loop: CASKTDRSSGNTIYF. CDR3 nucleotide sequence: TGTGCCAGCAAAACGGACAGGAGCTCTGGAAACACCATATATTTT.

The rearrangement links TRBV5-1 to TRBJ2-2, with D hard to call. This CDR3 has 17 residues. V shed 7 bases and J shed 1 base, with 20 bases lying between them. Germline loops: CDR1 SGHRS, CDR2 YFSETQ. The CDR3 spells CASARGRPTGNTGELFF. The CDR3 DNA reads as TGCGCCAGCGCACGAGGAAGGCCGACCGGGAACACCGGGGAGCTGTTTTTT.

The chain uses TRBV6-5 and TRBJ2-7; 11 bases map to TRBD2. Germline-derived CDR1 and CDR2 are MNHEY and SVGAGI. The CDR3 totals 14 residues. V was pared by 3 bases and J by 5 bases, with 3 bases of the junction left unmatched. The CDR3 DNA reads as TGTGCCAGCAGTTATACTAGCGGGGGCAACGAGCAGTACTTC. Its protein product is CASSYTSGGNEQYF.

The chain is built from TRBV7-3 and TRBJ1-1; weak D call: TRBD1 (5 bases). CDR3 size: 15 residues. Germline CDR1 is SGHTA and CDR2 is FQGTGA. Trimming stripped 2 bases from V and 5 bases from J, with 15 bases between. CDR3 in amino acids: CASSLEAWGGTEAFF. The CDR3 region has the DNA TGTGCCAGCAGCTTAGAAGCTTGGGGGGGGACTGAAGCTTTCTTT.

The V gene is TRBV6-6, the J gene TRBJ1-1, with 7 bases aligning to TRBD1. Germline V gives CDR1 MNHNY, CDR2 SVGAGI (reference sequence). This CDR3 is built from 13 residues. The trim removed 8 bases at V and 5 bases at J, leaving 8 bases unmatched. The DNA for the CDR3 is TGTGCCAGCGCATCACAGGGGCGGACTGAAGCTTTCTTT. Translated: CASASQGRTEAFF.

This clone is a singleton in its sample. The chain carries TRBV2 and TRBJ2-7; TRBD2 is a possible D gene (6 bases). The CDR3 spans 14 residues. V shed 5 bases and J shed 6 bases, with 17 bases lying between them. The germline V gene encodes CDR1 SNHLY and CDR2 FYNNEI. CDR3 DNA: TGTGCCAGCAGTAGGGACTCCTTCGTGCTCGAGCAGTACTTC. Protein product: CASSRDSFVLEQYF.

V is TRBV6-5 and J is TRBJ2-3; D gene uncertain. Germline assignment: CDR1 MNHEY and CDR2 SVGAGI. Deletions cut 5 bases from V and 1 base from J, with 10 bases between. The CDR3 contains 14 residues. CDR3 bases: TGTGCCAGCAGTCCCCTTCCTGGCACAGATACGCAGTATTTT. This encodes CASSPLPGTDTQYF.

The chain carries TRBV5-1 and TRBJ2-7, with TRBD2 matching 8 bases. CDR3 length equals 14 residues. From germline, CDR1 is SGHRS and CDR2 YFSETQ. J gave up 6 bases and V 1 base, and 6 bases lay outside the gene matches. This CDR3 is CASSLTGGLTEQYF. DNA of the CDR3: TGCGCCAGCAGCTTGACGGGGGGGCTCACCGAGCAGTACTTC.

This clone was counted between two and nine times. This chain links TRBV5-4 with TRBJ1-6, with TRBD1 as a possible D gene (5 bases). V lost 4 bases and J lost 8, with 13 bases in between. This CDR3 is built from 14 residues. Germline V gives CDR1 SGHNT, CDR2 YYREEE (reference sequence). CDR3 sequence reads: CASSPGRDDSPLHF. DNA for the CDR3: TGTGCCAGCAGCCCCGGGAGGGACGATTCACCCCTCCACTTT.

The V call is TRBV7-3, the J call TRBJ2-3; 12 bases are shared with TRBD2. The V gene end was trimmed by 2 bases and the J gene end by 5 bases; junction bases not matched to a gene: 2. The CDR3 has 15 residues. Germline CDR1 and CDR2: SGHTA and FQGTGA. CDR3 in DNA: TGTGCCAGCAGCTTACAACTAGCGGGGGGAGATACGCAGTATTTT. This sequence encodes CASSLQLAGGDTQYF.

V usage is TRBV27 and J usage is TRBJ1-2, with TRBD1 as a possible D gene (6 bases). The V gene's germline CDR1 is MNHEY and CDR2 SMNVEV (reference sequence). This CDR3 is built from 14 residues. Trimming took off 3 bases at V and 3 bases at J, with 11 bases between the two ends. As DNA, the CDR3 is TGTGCCAGCAGTTTGGGGAGGGGGGACTATGGCTACACCTTC. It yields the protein CASSLGRGDYGYTF.

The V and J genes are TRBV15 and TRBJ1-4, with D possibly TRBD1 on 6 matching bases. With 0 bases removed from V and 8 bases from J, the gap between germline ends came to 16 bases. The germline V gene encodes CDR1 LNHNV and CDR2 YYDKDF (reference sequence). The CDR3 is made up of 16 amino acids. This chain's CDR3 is CATSREGRGFGEKLFF. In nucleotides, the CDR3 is TGTGCCACCAGCAGAGAGGGGAGGGGGTTTGGGGAAAAACTGTTTTTT.

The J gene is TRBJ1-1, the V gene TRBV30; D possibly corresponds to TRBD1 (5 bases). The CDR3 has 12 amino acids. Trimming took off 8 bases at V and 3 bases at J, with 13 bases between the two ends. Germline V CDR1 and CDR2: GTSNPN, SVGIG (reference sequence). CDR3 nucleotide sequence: TGTGCCCGCCTGGTAGGGGACACTGAAGCTTTCTTT. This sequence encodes CARLVGDTEAFF.

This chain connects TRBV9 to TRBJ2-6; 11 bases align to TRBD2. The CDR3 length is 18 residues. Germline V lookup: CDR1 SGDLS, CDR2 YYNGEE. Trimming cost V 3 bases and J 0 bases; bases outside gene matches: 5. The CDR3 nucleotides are TGTGCCAGCAGCGCACCTCTAGCGGGGGGCTCTGGGGCCAACGTCCTGACTTTC. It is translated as CASSAPLAGGSGANVLTF.

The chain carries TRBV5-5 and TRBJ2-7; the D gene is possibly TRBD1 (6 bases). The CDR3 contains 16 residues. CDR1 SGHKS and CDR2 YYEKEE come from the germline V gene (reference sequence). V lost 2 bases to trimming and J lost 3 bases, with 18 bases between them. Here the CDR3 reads CASSLTGNVASYEQYF. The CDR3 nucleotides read TGTGCCAGCAGCTTAACAGGGAATGTGGCAAGCTACGAGCAGTACTTC.

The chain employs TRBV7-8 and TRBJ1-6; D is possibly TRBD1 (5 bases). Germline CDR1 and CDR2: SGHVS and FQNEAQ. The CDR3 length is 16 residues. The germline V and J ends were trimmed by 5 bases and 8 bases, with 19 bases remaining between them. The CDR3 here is CASSPRVRGSHSPLHF. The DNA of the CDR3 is TGTGCCAGCAGCCCGCGCGTTAGGGGCTCGCATTCACCCCTCCACTTT.

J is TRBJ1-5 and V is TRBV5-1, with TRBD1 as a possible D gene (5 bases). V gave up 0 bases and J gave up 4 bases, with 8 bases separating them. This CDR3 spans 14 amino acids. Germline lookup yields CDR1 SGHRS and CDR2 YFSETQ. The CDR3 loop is CASSLAGMNQPQHF. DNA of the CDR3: TGCGCCAGCAGCTTGGCAGGGATGAATCAGCCCCAGCATTTT.

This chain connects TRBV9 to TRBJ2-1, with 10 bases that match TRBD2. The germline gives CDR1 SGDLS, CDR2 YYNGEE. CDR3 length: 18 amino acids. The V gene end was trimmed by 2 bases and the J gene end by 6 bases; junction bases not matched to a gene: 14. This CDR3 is CASSVTQRGGLRLNEQFF. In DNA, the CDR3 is TGTGCCAGCAGCGTTACCCAGCGGGGGGGCCTCAGGCTCAATGAGCAGTTCTTC.

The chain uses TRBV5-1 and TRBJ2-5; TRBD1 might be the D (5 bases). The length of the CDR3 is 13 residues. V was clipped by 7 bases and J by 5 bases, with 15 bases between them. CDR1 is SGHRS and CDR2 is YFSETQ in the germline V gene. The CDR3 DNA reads TGCGCCAGCCGTGGCGGTTCAGGGGAGACCCAGTACTTC. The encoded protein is CASRGGSGETQYF.

The chain's CDR3 is CASSQHRLAHETQYF. The DNA for the CDR3 is TGTGCCAGCAGCCAACATCGACTAGCGCACGAGACCCAGTACTTC. The genes are TRBV14 and TRBJ2-5; 8 nucleotides agree with TRBD2. With 2 bases clipped from V and 5 bases from J, the junction kept 7 bases outside the gene matches. Germline V lookup: CDR1 SGHDN, CDR2 FVKESK. This CDR3 is built from 15 residues.

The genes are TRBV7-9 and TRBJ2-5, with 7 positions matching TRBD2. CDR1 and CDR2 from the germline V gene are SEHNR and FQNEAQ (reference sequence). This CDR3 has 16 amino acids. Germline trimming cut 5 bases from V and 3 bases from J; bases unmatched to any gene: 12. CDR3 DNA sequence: TGTGCCAGCAGCATCCTATCGGGACTACTGAAAGAGACCCAGTACTTC. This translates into CASSILSGLLKETQYF.

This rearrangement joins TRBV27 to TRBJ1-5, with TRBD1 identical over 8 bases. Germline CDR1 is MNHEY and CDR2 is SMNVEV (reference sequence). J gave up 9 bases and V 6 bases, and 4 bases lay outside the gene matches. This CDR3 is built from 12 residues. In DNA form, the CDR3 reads TGTGCCAGCAGCACAGGGGGGAGGCCCCAGCATTTT. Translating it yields CASSTGGRPQHF.